These 10 T cell receptor beta chains share one sample of origin, sequenced in a study of blood T cell repertoires in COVID-19. Libraries were prepared by immunoSEQ multiplex PCR; TCRdb keeps only in-frame clonotypes and omits some of them. Of around 84,000 clones in the sample, roughly 78% were seen once. The sequencing sample was made of peripheral blood. All receptors derive from a man in his sixties with COVID-19, enrolled during active disease.

V usage is TRBV14 and J usage is TRBJ1-6, with a tentative D call TRBD1 (6 bases). CDR3 length: 17 residues. With 0 bases removed from V and 1 base from J, the gap between germline ends came to 10 bases. Germline CDR1 and CDR2: SGHDN and FVKESK. DNA for the CDR3: TGTGCCAGCAGCCAAGAGGCTCAGGGGTCCTATAATTCACCCCTCCACTTT. This codes for CASSQEAQGSYNSPLHF.

V and J are TRBV12-3 or TRBV12-4 and TRBJ2-3, with D unclear. The CDR3 is 12 residues long. V was trimmed by 8 bases and J by 1 base, leaving 7 bases between them. The DNA for the CDR3 is TGTGCCAGCGAAGTAGGCACAGATACGCAGTATTTT. Amino acid sequence: CASEVGTDTQYF.

This chain uses TRBV7-3 with TRBJ2-3; 7 nucleotides agree with TRBD2. Germline V gives CDR1 SGHTA, CDR2 FQGTGA. The CDR3 contains 13 residues. V trimming: 5 bases; J trimming: 1 base; junction bases outside the gene matches: 0. The CDR3 reads CASSRGGTDTQYF. CDR3 coding DNA: TGTGCCAGCAGCCGGGGGGGCACAGATACGCAGTATTTT.

The rearrangement uses TRBV3-1 (or the pseudogene TRBV3-2) and TRBJ2-7; no clear D. Germline V gene sequence: CDR1 LGHDT, CDR2 YNNKEL (reference sequence). Trimming pared 0 bases from V and 2 bases from J, leaving 2 bases between. This CDR3 region has 12 residues. CDR3 protein: CASSQDTYEQYF. In DNA, the CDR3 is TGTGCCAGCAGCCAAGACACCTACGAGCAGTACTTC.

The chain has TRBV11-2 and TRBJ1-5, with TRBD1 as a possible D gene (5 bases). The CDR3 is 15 amino acids. Trimming took off 0 bases at V and 3 bases at J, with 9 bases between the two ends. Germline V gene sequence: CDR1 SGHAT, CDR2 FQNNGV. CDR3 region: CASSLDSGNNQPQHF. CDR3 nucleotide sequence: TGTGCCAGCAGCTTAGACTCAGGGAACAATCAGCCCCAGCATTTT.

The chain links TRBV6-2 or TRBV6-3 to TRBJ1-2; TRBD1 aligns across 7 bases. This CDR3 contains 15 residues. V lost 0 bases to trimming and J lost 7 bases; unmatched junction nucleotides: 8. CDR1 and CDR2 from the germline V gene are MNHEY and SVGEGT. CDR3 residues: CASSYSRGGLAGYTF. The CDR3 bases are TGTGCCAGCAGTTACTCGAGAGGGGGCCTCGCTGGCTACACCTTC.

This chain uses TRBV18 with TRBJ2-2, with TRBD2 matching over 11 bases. Germline assignment: CDR1 KGHSH and CDR2 LQKENI. V was pared by 3 bases and J by 1 base, with 1 base of the junction left unmatched. There are 16 residues in the CDR3. CDR3 nucleotides: TGTGCCAGCTCACCGGGGACTAGCGGGAACACCGGGGAGCTGTTTTTT. Its translation: CASSPGTSGNTGELFF.

The chain employs TRBV6-6 and TRBJ1-4; TRBD1 is a possible D gene (6 bases). Germline lookup yields CDR1 MNHNY and CDR2 SVGAGI (reference sequence). The CDR3 loop spans 14 amino acids. Between the trimmed V and J ends, which lost 4 bases and 2 bases, there was a span of 8 bases. CDR3 residues: CASSWGGTNEKLFF. CDR3 nucleotide sequence: TGTGCCAGCAGTTGGGGGGGCACTAATGAAAAACTGTTTTTT.

The rearrangement links TRBV5-5 to TRBJ2-5; the match to TRBD2 covers 11 bases. Per the germline V gene, CDR1 is SGHKS and CDR2 is YYEKEE (reference sequence). Trimming removed 4 bases from V and 6 bases from J; junction bases left unmatched: 5. This CDR3 has 14 residues. The DNA for the CDR3 is TGTGCCAGCAGCCACACTAGCGGGGGACAGACCCAGTACTTC. This encodes CASSHTSGGQTQYF.

This clone has only one observation. The chain has TRBV3-1 (or the pseudogene TRBV3-2) and TRBJ2-7, with unresolved D. V was shortened by 1 base and J by 6 bases, with 10 bases between the two germline ends. The CDR3 consists of 13 residues. The germline gives CDR1 LGHDT, CDR2 YNNKEL (reference sequence). In DNA form, the CDR3 reads TGTGCCAGCAGCCAAGCCCTGAGGTTCGAGCAGTACTTC. Its translation: CASSQALRFEQYF.